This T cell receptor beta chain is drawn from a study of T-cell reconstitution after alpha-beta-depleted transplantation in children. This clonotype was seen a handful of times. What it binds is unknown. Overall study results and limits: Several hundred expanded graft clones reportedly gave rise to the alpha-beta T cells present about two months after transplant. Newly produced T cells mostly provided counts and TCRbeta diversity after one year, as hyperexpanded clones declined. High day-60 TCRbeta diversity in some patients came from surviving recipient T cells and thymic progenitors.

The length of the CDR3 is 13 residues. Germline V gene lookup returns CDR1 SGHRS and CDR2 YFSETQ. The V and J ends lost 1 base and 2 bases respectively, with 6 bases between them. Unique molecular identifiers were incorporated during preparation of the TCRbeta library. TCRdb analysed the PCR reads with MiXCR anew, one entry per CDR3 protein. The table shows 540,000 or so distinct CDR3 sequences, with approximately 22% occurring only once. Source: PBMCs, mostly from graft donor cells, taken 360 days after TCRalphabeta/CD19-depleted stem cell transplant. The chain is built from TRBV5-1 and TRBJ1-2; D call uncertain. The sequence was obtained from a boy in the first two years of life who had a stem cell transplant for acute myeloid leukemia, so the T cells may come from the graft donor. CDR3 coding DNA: TGCGCCAGCAGCTTGTGGGCCAACTATGGCTACACCTTC. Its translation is CASSLWANYGYTF. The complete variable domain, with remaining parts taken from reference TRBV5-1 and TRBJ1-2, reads KAGVTQTPRYLIKTRGQQVTLSCSPISGHRSVSWYQQTPGQGLQFLFEYFSETQRNKGNFPGRFSGRQFSNSRSEMNVSTLELGDSALYLCASSLWANYGYTFGSGTRLTVV.